Listed below are T cell receptor beta chains from one sample, sequenced in a study of T cell responses to AZD1222 COVID-19 vaccine. Profiled with immunoSEQ multiplex PCR; TCRdb holds only in-frame clones, not every one. The data contain 70,000 to 85,000 clones, around four fifths of them seen just once; the ten biggest clones take up 2.9%. The starting material was peripheral blood, obtained on day 0 of AZD1222 vaccination. These receptor sequences come from an adult in good health. The CDR3 runs from the conserved cysteine through the conserved F or W.

cdr3_length: 17
v_call: TRBV9
j_call: TRBJ2-1
cdr3_aa: CASSGGTGLGGANLQFF

cdr3_length: 15
v_call: TRBV18
j_call: TRBJ2-2
cdr3_aa: CASPPGGNPSGELFF

cdr3_length: 13
v_call: TRBV24-1
j_call: TRBJ2-7
cdr3_aa: CATNKLAYYEQYF

cdr3_length: 14
v_call: TRBV29-1
j_call: TRBJ2-5
cdr3_aa: CSVVGQILWETQYF

cdr3_length: 13
v_call: TRBV19
j_call: TRBJ1-5
cdr3_aa: CASQGNSNQPQHF

cdr3_length: 15
v_call: TRBV11-1
j_call: TRBJ1-1
cdr3_aa: CASSRAQTGRTEAFF

cdr3_length: 15
v_call: TRBV7-2
j_call: TRBJ2-7
cdr3_aa: CASTSRTSGEYEQYF

cdr3_length: 13
v_call: TRBV2
j_call: TRBJ1-4
cdr3_aa: CASTVWTNEKLFF

cdr3_length: 14
v_call: TRBV25-1
j_call: TRBJ1-1
cdr3_aa: CASSEFLGSGKAFF

cdr3_length: 15
v_call: TRBV6-1
j_call: TRBJ1-4
cdr3_aa: CASSEYTGTNEKLFF

cdr3_length: 16
v_call: TRBV6-2/TRBV6-3
j_call: TRBJ1-5
cdr3_aa: CASSSLEVYSNQPQHF

cdr3_length: 16
v_call: TRBV7-2
j_call: TRBJ1-5
cdr3_aa: CASRPRGGRSNQPQHF

cdr3_length: 14
v_call: TRBV4-1
j_call: TRBJ2-3
cdr3_aa: CASSQGLLDGTQYF

cdr3_length: 13
v_call: TRBV15
j_call: TRBJ2-2
cdr3_aa: CATSLRNTGELFF

cdr3_length: 17
v_call: TRBV13
j_call: TRBJ2-2
cdr3_aa: CASSKTSSGRNTGELFF